The 13 T cell receptor beta chains below come from one sample, sequenced in a study of CD8 T cells in Susac syndrome. RNA, at about 0.45 to 1 ug, was reverse transcribed with random hexamers. TCRdb passed the immunoSEQ multiplex PCR reads through MiXCR, listing each CDR3 protein once. This sample carries just over 300,000 distinct CDR3 sequences, 92% of them seen once, and the ten largest clones take more than 0.06%. Sequencing used CD4+ T cells from PBMCs. The receptors originated from a human donor with multiple sclerosis.

This clonotype was seen just once. The chain recombines TRBV20-1 with TRBJ2-7; 12 bases are shared with TRBD2. The germline V gene has CDR1 DFQATT and CDR2 SNEGSKA (reference sequence). CDR3 length: 14 amino acids. The CDR3 sequence is CSGGTSGLSYEQYF. The CDR3 DNA sequence: TGCTCTGGAGGGACTAGCGGGCTTTCCTACGAGCAGTACTTC.

The count of this clonotype is one. V is TRBV10-3 and J is TRBJ1-2; D remains ambiguous. V lost 0 bases and J lost 8, with 16 bases in between. The CDR3 consists of 15 residues. Germline CDR1 and CDR2: ENHRY and SYGVKD. The CDR3 region is CAISESRPSSEGYTF. The CDR3 nucleotides read TGTGCCATCAGTGAGTCGAGGCCCTCGTCGGAGGGCTACACCTTC.

A single count supports this clonotype. V is TRBV14 and J is TRBJ1-4; unclear D gene. With 4 bases removed from V and 11 bases from J, the gap between germline ends came to 14 bases. The germline gives CDR1 SGHDN, CDR2 FVKESK. This CDR3 has 13 amino acids. The CDR3 protein is CASSPRKDSKLFF. The CDR3 nucleotides read TGTGCCAGCAGCCCTCGGAAGGACTCCAAACTGTTTTTT.

This clonotype has a single count. This chain uses TRBV27 with TRBJ2-4; D is undetermined. V lost 5 bases, J lost 3 bases, and 8 bases lay in between. The CDR3 runs 13 residues. The V gene's germline CDR1 is MNHEY and CDR2 SMNVEV (reference sequence). The CDR3 spells CASSHPFKNIQYF. In DNA, the CDR3 is TGTGCCAGCAGTCACCCGTTCAAAAACATTCAGTACTTC.

The CDR3 is CSARDRGTGTDTQYF. The CDR3 coding sequence is TGCAGTGCTAGAGATCGGGGGACAGGGACAGATACGCAGTATTTT. The V call is TRBV20-1, the J call TRBJ2-3; TRBD1 matches at 9 bases. The V gene's germline CDR1 is DFQATT and CDR2 SNEGSKA (reference sequence). J gave up 3 bases and V 0 bases, and 4 bases lay outside the gene matches. This CDR3 region has 15 residues.

The chain links TRBV20-1 to TRBJ2-1; 8 bases line up with TRBD2. CDR1 is DFQATT and CDR2 is SNEGSKA in the germline V gene (reference sequence). With 7 bases clipped from V and 4 bases from J, the junction kept 6 bases outside the gene matches. The CDR3 runs to 13 residues. The CDR3 coding sequence is TGCAGTGGGATGGCGGGAGGATACAATGAGCAGTTCTTC. Amino acids: CSGMAGGYNEQFF.

This clonotype was observed a few times. The chain uses TRBV2 and TRBJ2-3, with D possibly matching TRBD1 (6 bases). The CDR3 totals 13 residues. Looked up from germline, CDR1 is SNHLY and CDR2 is FYNNEI. The germline V and J ends were trimmed by 4 bases and 4 bases, with 9 bases remaining between them. CDR3 sequence (DNA): TGTGCCAGCAGTGCCCCAGGGGCAGATACGCAGTATTTT. This codes for CASSAPGADTQYF.

This sequence joins TRBV7-2 and TRBJ2-2, with 9 positions matching TRBD2. Germline assignment: CDR1 SGHTA and CDR2 FQGNSA. The CDR3 extends over 15 amino acids. Trimming cost V 3 bases and J 4 bases; bases outside gene matches: 3. CDR3 region: CASSFSGRTTGELFF. CDR3 DNA sequence: TGTGCCAGCAGCTTCAGCGGGAGGACCACCGGGGAGCTGTTTTTT.

The chain couples TRBV20-1 to TRBJ2-7; 9 bases fit TRBD1. The CDR3 has 13 residues. V was pared by 6 bases and J by 3 bases, with 6 bases of the junction left unmatched. In germline, CDR1 is DFQATT, CDR2 SNEGSKA (reference sequence). CDR3 nucleotide sequence: TGCAGTGCGGGGGGACAGGGACTCTACGAGCAGTACTTC. It encodes CSAGGQGLYEQYF.

The rearrangement joins TRBV20-1 to TRBJ2-1; 9 nucleotides match TRBD2. The CDR3 runs to 14 residues. Germline V gives CDR1 DFQATT, CDR2 SNEGSKA (reference sequence). V was clipped by 6 bases and J by 8 bases; unmatched bases: 11. Here the CDR3 DNA reads TGCAGTGCCAACCGGGGAGCGGGAGGTGATGAGCAGTTCTTC. It codes for CSANRGAGGDEQFF.

The chain employs TRBV20-1 and TRBJ2-7; the match to TRBD1 covers 8 bases. The germline gives CDR1 DFQATT, CDR2 SNEGSKA (reference sequence). The J segment lost 3 bases and the V segment lost 6 bases, leaving 10 bases of the junction unmatched. The CDR3 length is 14 residues. The CDR3 DNA follows: TGCAGTGCCATTGGGACAGGACTCTTCTACGAGCAGTACTTC. Its protein is CSAIGTGLFYEQYF.

This clonotype was seen a handful of times. V gene TRBV29-1 combines with J gene TRBJ1-1; D unresolved. Trimming left V 0 bases short and J 11 bases short, with 13 bases between. The CDR3 length is 12 residues. The V gene's germline CDR1 is SQVTM and CDR2 ANQGSEA. CDR3 in amino acids: CSVEEWGVPAFF. CDR3 nucleotides: TGCAGCGTTGAAGAGTGGGGAGTGCCCGCTTTCTTT. Drawing the rest from reference TRBV29-1 and TRBJ1-1, the complete variable domain is SAVISQKPSRDICQRGTSLTIQCQVDSQVTMMFWYRQQPGQSLTLIATANQGSEATYESGFVIDKFPISRPNLTFSTLTVSNMSPEDSSIYLCSVEEWGVPAFFGQGTRLTVV.

V and J are TRBV4-3 and TRBJ1-1; D is unclear. Trimming took off 0 bases at V and 3 bases at J, with 26 bases between the two ends. CDR1 and CDR2 (germline): LGHNA, YSLEER. This CDR3 spans 20 amino acids. The CDR3 sequence: CASSQDLRRFGRGSDTEAFF. The CDR3 nucleotides read TGCGCCAGCAGCCAAGACCTCAGGAGGTTCGGGAGAGGGAGTGACACTGAAGCTTTCTTT.